The 25 T cell receptor beta chains below all came from one sample that was sequenced in a study of CD8+CD57+ T cells in acquired aplastic anemia. According to the study, genomic DNA was the template for TCR beta VDJ and CDR3 profiling. One entry per CDR3 protein results from TCRdb running MiXCR on the reads. This repertoire shows about 400,000 distinct CDR3 sequences, around 68% found once; its top ten account for more than 3.5%. The sequenced sample was sorted CD4+, CD8+, or CD8+CD57+ T cells (not recorded which) from PBMCs. These TCRs come from a human donor in good health, serving as a control.

With regard to this clonotype: Without the conserved terminal phenylalanine or tryptophan, this CDR3 likely stems from a read error. The chain has TRBV6-1 and TRBJ1-1; unclear D gene. V was trimmed by 1 base and J by 7 bases, leaving 10 bases between them. Germline V gene data show CDR1 as MNHNS and CDR2 as SASEGT. This CDR3 comprises 13 residues. The CDR3 reads CASSEVSGGEAFS. The CDR3 DNA sequence: TGTGCCAGCAGTGAAGTAAGTGGCGGTGAAGCTTTCTCT.

The chain combines TRBV7-2 with TRBJ2-3, with D perhaps assigned TRBD1 or TRBD2 (5 bases each). CDR3 length: 15 residues. Germline-derived CDR1 and CDR2 are SGHTA and FQGNSA. Trimming removed 3 bases from V and 15 bases from J, with 25 bases in between. The CDR3 DNA is TGTGCCAGCAGCTTGTGTGCCGGGGCCACCGTCCTGACTTATTTT. Translated, it gives CASSLCAGATVLTYF.

About this clonotype itself: One end of the junction is discordant with germline, which a read error may explain. V gene TRBV7-3 combines with J gene TRBJ2-7; D remains unclear. Germline V gene lookup returns CDR1 SGHTA and CDR2 FQGTGA. The CDR3 is 14 residues long. CDR3 amino acids: CASSVSVLIYEQHF. The CDR3 nucleotides are TGTGCCAGCAGCGTGTCGGTGCTCATCTACGAGCAGCACTTC.

On this clonotype: Mismatch with germline at one junction end may stem from a read error. The chain joins TRBV5-4 to TRBJ2-3; 7 nucleotides align to TRBD1. Germline V gene data show CDR1 as SGHNT and CDR2 as YYREEE (reference sequence). This CDR3 contains 17 residues. The CDR3, as DNA: TGCGCCAGCAGCTTGCCCGCCGACAGGGCGAACACAGATACGCAGTATTTT. This sequence encodes CASSLPADRANTDTQYF.

This clonotype occurred many times. The chain carries TRBV6-2 or TRBV6-3 and TRBJ1-1; D is unresolved. Trimming removed 5 bases from V and 1 base from J, with 5 bases in between. Germline CDR1 reads MNHEY; CDR2 reads SVGEGT. CDR3 length: 12 amino acids. CDR3 DNA: TGTGCCAGCAGTCGACCGAACACTGAAGCTTTCTTT. Its translation: CASSRPNTEAFF.

The chain carries TRBV20-1 and TRBJ2-3; D is possibly TRBD2 (6 bases). There are 15 residues in the CDR3. Between the trimmed V and J ends, which lost 1 base and 2 bases, there was a span of 13 bases. The germline CDR1 and CDR2 sequences are DFQATT and SNEGSKA (reference sequence). The CDR3 DNA reads as TGCAGTGCTAGAGTGGGGCGCGGGGTCACAGATACGCAGTATTTT. Translated, it gives CSARVGRGVTDTQYF.

Details on this clonotype: The missing conserved phenylalanine or tryptophan at the end of this CDR3 makes a read error likely. The DNA is omitted, as the CDR3 cannot be located on it reliably, and the CDR3 follows TCRdb's listing. This sequence joins TRBV7-3 and TRBJ1-1. The germline V gene has CDR1 SGHTA and CDR2 FQGTGA. The CDR3 length is 13 residues, termini included. CDR3 sequence reads: CASSLDGAAENFL.

This clonotype has at least ten counts. This chain joins TRBV7-2 and TRBJ2-7, with 8 bases matching TRBD2. Germline V lookup: CDR1 SGHTA, CDR2 FQGNSA. The CDR3 covers 14 residues. Trimming removed 5 bases from V and 3 bases from J; junction bases left unmatched: 6. CDR3 in DNA: TGTGCCAGCAGCCCGCGGGGGGTGGACTACGAGCAGTACTTC. Its protein product is CASSPRGVDYEQYF.

This clonotype was detected many times. J is TRBJ2-3 and V is TRBV7-2; D is uncertain. The germline V gene has CDR1 SGHTA and CDR2 FQGNSA. The V gene lost 5 bases and the J gene lost 6 bases, with 12 bases spanning the gap. This CDR3 has 13 residues. As DNA, the CDR3 is TGTGCCAGCAGCGTGGGTTCTGGGGATACGCAGTATTTT. Protein: CASSVGSGDTQYF. Supplemented by reference TRBV7-2 and TRBJ2-3, the full variable domain reads GAGVSQSPSNKVTEKGKDVELRCDPISGHTALYWYRQSLGQGLEFLIYFQGNSAPDKSGLPSDRFSAERTGGSVSTLTIQRTQQEDSAVYLCASSVGSGDTQYFGPGTRLTVL.

This clonotype was observed many times. The J gene is TRBJ2-3, the V gene TRBV20-1; D is perhaps TRBD1 (5 bases). CDR3 length: 15 residues. Germline lookup yields CDR1 DFQATT and CDR2 SNEGSKA (reference sequence). The V end lost 3 bases, the J end lost 0 bases, and 13 bases lay between the germline ends. This chain's CDR3 is CSASTGAESTDTQYF. Written as DNA, the CDR3 is TGCAGTGCTAGCACTGGGGCGGAGAGCACAGATACGCAGTATTTT.

The J gene is TRBJ2-2, the V gene TRBV5-1; 9 bases match TRBD2. With V trimmed by 4 bases and J by 4 bases, 8 bases remained unmatched. Germline CDR1 and CDR2: SGHRS and YFSETQ. This CDR3 region has 16 residues. The CDR3: CASSASSGTITGELFF. The CDR3 region has the DNA TGCGCCAGCAGCGCCTCTAGCGGGACAATCACCGGGGAGCTGTTTTTT.

This rearrangement joins TRBV2 to TRBJ2-1; 7 bases fit TRBD1. Matching the DNA end better, TRBJ1-1 makes the J call doubtful. Germline V gene lookup returns CDR1 SNHLY and CDR2 FYNNEI. The CDR3 is made up of 14 amino acids. The DNA of the CDR3 is TGTGCCAGCAGTGTACAGGGGAATTACACTGAAGCTTTCTTT. Translated: CASSVQGNYTEAFF.

V is TRBV7-8 and J is TRBJ2-3, with unresolved D. With the DNA end fitting TRBJ2-7 better, the J assignment may be wrong. Germline V lookup: CDR1 SGHVS, CDR2 FQNEAQ. The CDR3 contains 11 residues. CDR3: CASNLKETQYF. In DNA, the CDR3 is TGTGCCAGCAATCTGAAAGAGACGCAGTACTTC.

V and J are TRBV28 and TRBJ1-6; tentatively, D is TRBD1 (6 bases). Trimming took off 9 bases at V and 7 bases at J, with 19 bases between the two ends. Germline V gene sequence: CDR1 MDHEN, CDR2 SYDVKM. The CDR3 is 15 amino acids. CDR3 protein: CASLTGTTLNSPLHF. The CDR3 DNA reads as TGTGCCAGTTTAACCGGGACAACATTAAATTCACCCCTCCACTTT.

Comment on this clonotype: Because it lacks the conserved phenylalanine or tryptophan at the end, this CDR3 is likely a read error. The DNA is left out, because the CDR3 cannot be placed on it with certainty; the CDR3 is given as TCRdb lists it. This chain uses TRBV19 with TRBJ2-3; the DNA was not used to check the table's D call, TRBD1. Germline V gives CDR1 LNHDA, CDR2 SQIVND (reference sequence). The CDR3 sequence runs 16 residues, both termini included. CDR3 region: CASSSGVPYEQYFEQV.

This clonotype was counted ten times or more. This chain connects TRBV10-3 to TRBJ2-3; tentative D call: TRBD2 (5 bases). V was clipped by 8 bases and J by 1 base, with 19 bases between them. CDR1 and CDR2 (germline): ENHRY, SYGVKD. The length of the CDR3 is 16 residues. DNA of the CDR3: TGTGCCATCGCCCATCACGGCGTCGGGGGCACAGATACGCAGTATTTT. Amino acids: CAIAHHGVGGTDTQYF.

On this clonotype itself: The junction differs from germline at one of its ends, possibly a read error. V usage is TRBV5-1 and J usage is TRBJ1-1, with D hard to call. CDR1 and CDR2 (germline): SGHRS, YFSETQ. The CDR3 covers 11 residues. The chain's CDR3 is CASSYGRRVLF. CDR3 coding DNA: TGCGCCAGCAGTTACGGACGCAGAGTACTATTT.

The rearrangement joins TRBV9 to TRBJ2-1; D remains ambiguous. V was clipped by 4 bases and J by 13 bases, with 18 bases between them. Germline V gene sequence: CDR1 SGDLS, CDR2 YYNGEE. The CDR3 extends over 13 amino acids. CDR3 protein: CASSLAANSNQFF. CDR3 nucleotides: TGTGCCAGCAGCTTGGCGGCGAATAGCAATCAGTTCTTC.

The chain combines TRBV9 with TRBJ1-5; D is possibly TRBD1 (5 bases). The CDR3 covers 16 residues. Germline V gene data show CDR1 as SGDLS and CDR2 as YYNGEE. V was clipped by 5 bases and J by 4 bases, with 19 bases between them. Here the CDR3 reads CASSPPWHGGNQPQHF. CDR3 DNA: TGTGCCAGCAGTCCCCCCTGGCATGGGGGTAATCAGCCCCAGCATTTT.

V is TRBV2 and J is TRBJ2-7, with TRBD1 as a possible D gene (6 bases). CDR3 length: 13 residues. Trimming took off 8 bases at V and 0 bases at J, with 11 bases between the two ends. The germline V gene encodes CDR1 SNHLY and CDR2 FYNNEI. In DNA, the CDR3 is TGTGCCAGCGGCCGACAGGTCTCCTACGAGCAGTACGTC. It yields the protein CASGRQVSYEQYV.

This clonotype has just one count. This chain links TRBV7-4 with TRBJ2-7, with 14 bases fitting TRBD2. V gave up 8 bases and J gave up 0 bases; unmatched junction bases: 6. Per germline, CDR1 SGHVT and CDR2 SQSDAQ. The CDR3 covers 16 residues. The CDR3 DNA sequence: TGTGCCAGCCCCAGGACTAGCGGGGGGTACTCCTACGAGCAGTACTTC. It encodes CASPRTSGGYSYEQYF.

This clonotype came up once. A read error may produce the germline difference seen at one junction end. This chain joins TRBV20-1 and TRBJ1-4; TRBD1 is a possible D gene (6 bases). CDR1 and CDR2 from the germline V gene are DFQATT and SNEGSKA (reference sequence). The CDR3 has 14 residues. CDR3 coding DNA: TGCAGTGCTTATTCAGGGGCGGCTAATGGAAAACTGTTTTTC. It encodes CSAYSGAANGKLFF.

A note on this clonotype: A read error may produce the germline difference seen at one junction end. The chain is built from TRBV20-1 and TRBJ1-2; the D gene is possibly TRBD1 (6 bases). CDR1 and CDR2 from the germline V gene are DFQATT and SNEGSKA (reference sequence). The CDR3 is 14 residues long. CDR3 residues: CSARGLRGSYGYAF. The CDR3 nucleotides are TGCAGTGCTAGAGGGCTCAGGGGTAGCTATGGCTACGCCTTC.

The chain links TRBV11-2 to TRBJ2-3; D is undetermined. Trimming stripped 10 bases from V and 1 base from J, with 21 bases between. Germline values: CDR1 SGHAT, CDR2 FQNNGV. The CDR3 spans 16 residues. The CDR3 region has the DNA TGTGCCACCTCCCTCGCTGAAGCTTCCCGCACAGATACGCAGTATTTT. This gives the protein CATSLAEASRTDTQYF.

The rearrangement uses TRBV20-1 and TRBJ2-2; D unclear. Germline V gene sequence: CDR1 DFQATT, CDR2 SNEGSKA (reference sequence). The CDR3 extends over 10 amino acids. V dropped 5 bases and J dropped 6 bases, with 4 bases sitting between them. The CDR3 loop is CSAAAGELFF. The DNA of the CDR3 is TGCAGTGCTGCCGCCGGGGAGCTGTTTTTT.